Listed here are 14 T cell receptor beta chains from one sample, sequenced in a study of post-analysis software for immune sequencing data. No antigens are known for them. The library was made from cDNA and included unique molecular identifiers. TCRdb recomputed calls from the PCR reads with MiXCR, one row per CDR3 protein. The table records roughly 800,000 distinct CDR3 sequences, 53% of them present only once. General observations from the study: Elevated frequency relative to controls characterized several TRBV segments in patients, TRBV5-6, TRBV5-1 and TRBV20-1 among them.

The sequencing input was blood. Receptors originate from a girl aged 5-17 years with multiple sclerosis.

This chain joins TRBV7-2 and TRBJ2-1, with 7 nucleotides matching TRBD1. Germline V gives CDR1 SGHTA, CDR2 FQGNSA. V dropped 5 bases and J dropped 6; count of bases not matched to a gene: 10. The CDR3 runs to 15 residues. The CDR3 nucleotides are TGTGCCAGCAGCAATAGGGACAGTGCGAGCAATGAGCAGTTCTTC. It translates to CASSNRDSASNEQFF.

The chain recombines TRBV20-1 with TRBJ2-4; 9 positions agree with TRBD2. The DNA end lines up better with TRBJ2-7; the J call may be wrong. This CDR3 contains 13 residues. The germline V gene encodes CDR1 DFQATT and CDR2 SNEGSKA (reference sequence). The CDR3 bases are TGCAGTGCGACTAGCGGAGTCACCTACGAGCAGTACTTC. This sequence encodes CSATSGVTYEQYF.

This clonotype was detected a few times. V usage is TRBV4-1 and J usage is TRBJ2-3; TRBD2 agrees at 9 bases. The CDR3 runs to 16 residues. CDR1 and CDR2 (germline): MGHRA, YSYEKL. V trimming: 1 base; J trimming: 5 bases; junction bases outside the gene matches: 7. The CDR3 DNA is TGCGCCAGCAGCCAAGGAGCGGGAGGCTCCGGAGATACGCAGTATTTT. Encoded protein: CASSQGAGGSGDTQYF.

The gene calls are TRBV7-9 and TRBJ2-5; no definite D call. The germline gives CDR1 SEHNR, CDR2 FQNEAQ (reference sequence). The CDR3 has 13 residues. Trimming pared 5 bases from V and 9 bases from J, leaving 16 bases between. This CDR3 reads CASSPKLTEAQYF. In DNA form, the CDR3 reads TGTGCCAGCAGCCCTAAATTGACTGAGGCCCAGTACTTC.

The chain links TRBV5-1 to TRBJ2-5, with TRBD2 matching 14 bases. This CDR3 contains 17 residues. Germline CDR1 reads SGHRS; CDR2 reads YFSETQ. Trimming cost V 5 bases and J 4 bases; bases outside gene matches: 10. The DNA of the CDR3 is TGCGCCAGCAGTCGTACTGGACTAGCGGGAGGTCGAGAGACCCAGTACTTC. Its translation is CASSRTGLAGGRETQYF.

Points on this clonotype: Sequence at one end of the junction differs from germline and may be a read error. This chain links TRBV29-1 with TRBJ2-7; 8 nucleotides align to TRBD1. CDR1 is SQVTM, CDR2 ANQGSEA, per germline. The CDR3 spans 16 residues. The CDR3 DNA reads TGCAGCGTTGAAGACCAGACAGGGGCGTTCTCCTACGTGCAGTACTTC. Residues: CSVEDQTGAFSYVQYF.

V gene TRBV12-3 or TRBV12-4 combines with J gene TRBJ2-7; 8 bases are a match to TRBD1. TRBJ2-1 explains the end of the DNA better; the J call may be wrong. The CDR3 runs to 14 residues. The CDR3 spells CASSRTGFPYEQFF. The DNA for the CDR3 is TGTGCCAGCAGCCGGACAGGGTTTCCCTACGAGCAGTTCTTC.

The chain is built from TRBV6-1 and TRBJ1-5, with unresolved D. The ends were cut back, 2 bases at V and 5 bases at J, with 7 bases in the middle. Germline loops: CDR1 MNHNS, CDR2 SASEGT. The CDR3 is 13 amino acids. DNA for the CDR3: TGTGCCAGCAGTGAATCGGGTGATCAGCCCCAGCATTTT. It codes for CASSESGDQPQHF.

This chain links TRBV12-3 or TRBV12-4 with TRBJ2-6; D possibly corresponds to TRBD2 (5 bases). The CDR3 totals 17 residues. The V end was cut by 7 bases, the J end by 0 bases, with 16 bases between. The CDR3 sequence: CASTPSPGSSGANVLTF. The CDR3 DNA reads TGTGCCAGCACCCCATCCCCGGGGAGCTCTGGGGCCAACGTCCTGACTTTC.

The J gene is TRBJ2-6, the V gene TRBV18; D perhaps matches TRBD1 (5 bases). With 3 bases removed from V and 4 bases from J, the gap between germline ends came to 13 bases. Germline CDR1 and CDR2: KGHSH and LQKENI. The CDR3 consists of 16 residues. As DNA, the CDR3 is TGTGCCAGCTCACCCTTGCAGGGCAGGGGGGCCAACGTCCTGACTTTC. Translating gives CASSPLQGRGANVLTF.

This sequence joins TRBV3-1 and TRBJ2-5; D possibly corresponds to TRBD1 (6 bases). The CDR3 runs 16 residues. The V end was cut by 4 bases, the J end by 2 bases, with 17 bases between. Germline V gene data show CDR1 as LGHDT and CDR2 as YNNKEL (reference sequence). This CDR3 is CASSPHPRTDQETQYF. For the CDR3, the DNA is TGTGCCAGCAGCCCCCACCCCAGGACAGATCAAGAGACCCAGTACTTC.

The rearrangement joins TRBV3-1 to TRBJ2-7; D might be TRBD2 (6 bases). There are 14 residues in the CDR3. V lost 4 bases and J lost 2, with 12 bases in between. Germline CDR1 reads LGHDT; CDR2 reads YNNKEL (reference sequence). CDR3 nucleotides: TGTGCCAGCAGCCGTTACGGGGGTACCTACGAGCAGTACTTC. It yields the protein CASSRYGGTYEQYF.

Concerning this clonotype: In this CDR3 the conserved last residue, phenylalanine or tryptophan, is missing, so a read error is likely. This chain joins TRBV4-1 and TRBJ1-2, with a tentative D call TRBD1 (5 bases). The CDR3 extends over 16 amino acids. Per the germline V gene, CDR1 is MGHRA and CDR2 is YSYEKL. Trimming stripped 4 bases from V and 4 bases from J, with 19 bases between. CDR3 residues: CASSPVPGTDLYGYTL. The CDR3 bases are TGCGCCAGCAGCCCTGTTCCCGGGACGGACCTCTATGGCTACACCCTC.

The chain links TRBV5-1 to TRBJ1-2, with D tentatively TRBD1 (6 bases). V was cut by 2 bases and J by 6 bases, with 14 bases left in between. This CDR3 has 14 amino acids. Germline assignment: CDR1 SGHRS and CDR2 YFSETQ. The CDR3 bases are TGCGCCAGCAGCTTTGGTCCAGGGGCGGATGGCTACACCTTC. This encodes CASSFGPGADGYTF.